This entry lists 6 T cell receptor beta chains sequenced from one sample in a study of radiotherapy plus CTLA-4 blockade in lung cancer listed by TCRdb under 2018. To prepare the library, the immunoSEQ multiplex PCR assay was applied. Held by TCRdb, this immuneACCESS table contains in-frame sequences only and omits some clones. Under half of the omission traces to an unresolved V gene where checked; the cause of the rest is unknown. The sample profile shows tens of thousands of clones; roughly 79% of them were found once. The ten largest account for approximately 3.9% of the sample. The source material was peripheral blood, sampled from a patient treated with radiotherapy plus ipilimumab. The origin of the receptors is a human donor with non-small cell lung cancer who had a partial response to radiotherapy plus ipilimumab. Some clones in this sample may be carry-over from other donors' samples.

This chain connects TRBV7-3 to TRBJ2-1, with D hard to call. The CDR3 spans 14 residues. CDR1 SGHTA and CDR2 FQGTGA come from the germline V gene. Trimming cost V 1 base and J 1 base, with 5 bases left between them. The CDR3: CASSLSLSYNEQFF. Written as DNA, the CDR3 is TGTGCCAGCAGCTTAAGTCTGTCCTACAATGAGCAGTTCTTC.

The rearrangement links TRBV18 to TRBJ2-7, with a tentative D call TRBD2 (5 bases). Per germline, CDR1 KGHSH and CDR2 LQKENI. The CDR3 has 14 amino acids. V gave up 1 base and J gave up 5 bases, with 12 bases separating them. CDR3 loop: CASSPQWEPHEQYF. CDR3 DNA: TGTGCCAGCTCACCACAGTGGGAGCCACACGAGCAGTACTTC.

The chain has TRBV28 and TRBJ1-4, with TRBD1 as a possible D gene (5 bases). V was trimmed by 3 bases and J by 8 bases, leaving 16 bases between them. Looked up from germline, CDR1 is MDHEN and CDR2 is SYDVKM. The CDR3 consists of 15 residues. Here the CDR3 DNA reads TGTGCCAGCAGTTTTTCGCAGGGTGGGGGGGAAAAACTGTTTTTT. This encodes CASSFSQGGGEKLFF.

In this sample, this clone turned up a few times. The CDR3 spells CASTRTGSEEKLFF. CDR3 sequence (DNA): TGTGCCAGCACCCGGACAGGGTCGGAGGAAAAACTGTTTTTT. J is TRBJ1-4 and V is TRBV6-6; 8 bases match TRBD1. The CDR3 loop spans 14 amino acids. With 7 bases clipped from V and 8 bases from J, the junction kept 9 bases outside the gene matches. Germline values: CDR1 MNHNY, CDR2 SVGAGI (reference sequence).

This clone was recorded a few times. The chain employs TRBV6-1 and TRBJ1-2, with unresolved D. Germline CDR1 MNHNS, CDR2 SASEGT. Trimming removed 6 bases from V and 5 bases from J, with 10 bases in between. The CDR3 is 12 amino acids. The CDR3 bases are TGTGCCAGCAGAGCCTCGGTTTATGGCTACACCTTC. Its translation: CASRASVYGYTF.

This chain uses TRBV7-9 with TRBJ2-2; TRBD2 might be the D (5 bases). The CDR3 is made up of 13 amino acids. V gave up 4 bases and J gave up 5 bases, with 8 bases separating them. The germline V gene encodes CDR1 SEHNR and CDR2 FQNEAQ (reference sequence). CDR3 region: CASSSRETGELFF. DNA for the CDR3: TGTGCCAGCAGCTCCCGGGAAACCGGGGAGCTGTTTTTT.